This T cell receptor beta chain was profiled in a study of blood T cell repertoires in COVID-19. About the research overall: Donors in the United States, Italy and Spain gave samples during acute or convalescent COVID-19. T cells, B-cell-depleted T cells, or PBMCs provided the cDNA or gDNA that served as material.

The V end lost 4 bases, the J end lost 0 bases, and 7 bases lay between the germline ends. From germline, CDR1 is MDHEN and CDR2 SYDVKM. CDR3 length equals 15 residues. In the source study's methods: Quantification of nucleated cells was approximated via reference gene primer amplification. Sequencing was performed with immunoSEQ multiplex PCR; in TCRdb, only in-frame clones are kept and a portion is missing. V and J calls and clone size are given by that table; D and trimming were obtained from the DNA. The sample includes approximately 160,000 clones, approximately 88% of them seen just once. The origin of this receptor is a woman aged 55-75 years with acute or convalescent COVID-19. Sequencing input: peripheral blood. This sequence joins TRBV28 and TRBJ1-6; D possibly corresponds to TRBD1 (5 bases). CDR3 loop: CASSSTDSYNSPLHF. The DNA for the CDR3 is TGTGCCAGCAGTTCGACAGACTCCTATAATTCACCCCTCCACTTT.